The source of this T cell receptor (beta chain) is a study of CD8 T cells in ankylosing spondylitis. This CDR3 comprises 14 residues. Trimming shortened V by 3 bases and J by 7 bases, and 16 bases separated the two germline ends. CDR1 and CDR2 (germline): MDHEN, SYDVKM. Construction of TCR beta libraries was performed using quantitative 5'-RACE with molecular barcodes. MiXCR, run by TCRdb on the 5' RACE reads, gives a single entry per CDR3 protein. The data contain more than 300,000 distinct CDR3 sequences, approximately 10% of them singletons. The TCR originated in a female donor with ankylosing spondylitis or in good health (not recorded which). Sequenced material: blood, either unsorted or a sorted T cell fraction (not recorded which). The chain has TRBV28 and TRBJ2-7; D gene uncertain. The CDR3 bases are TGTGCCAGCAGTTTCTCAACCCACTTTCAAGAGCAGTACTTC. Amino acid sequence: CASSFSTHFQEQYF.